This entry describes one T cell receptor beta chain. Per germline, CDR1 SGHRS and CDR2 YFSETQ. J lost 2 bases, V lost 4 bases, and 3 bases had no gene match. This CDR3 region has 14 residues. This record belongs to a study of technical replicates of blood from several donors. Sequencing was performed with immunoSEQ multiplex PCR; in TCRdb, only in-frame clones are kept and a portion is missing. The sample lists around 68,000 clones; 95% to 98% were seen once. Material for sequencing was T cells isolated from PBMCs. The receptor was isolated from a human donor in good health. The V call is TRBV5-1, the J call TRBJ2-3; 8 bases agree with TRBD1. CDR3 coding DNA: TGCGCCAGCAGCCCGGGACAGGACACAGATACGCAGTATTTT. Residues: CASSPGQDTDTQYF.